The T cell receptor beta chain under discussion was sequenced for a study of early T cells in non-severe SARS-CoV-2 infection. Study information: Sequencing was performed on bulk RNA from unsorted whole blood, leaving chains unpaired.

The ends lost 2 bases at V and 4 bases at J; junction bases unmatched: 4. This CDR3 region has 14 residues. Germline V CDR1 and CDR2: KGHSH, LQKENI. Overall study results and limits: Comparison of clonotypes with VDJdb favored anti-spike CD8 responses while missing private and CD4 specificities.

This clonotype turned up a few times. Its cognate antigen is unknown. Tagging with unique molecular identifiers was applied to individual cDNA molecules. TCRdb reprocessed the 5' RACE reads with MiXCR, giving one entry per CDR3 protein. The data contain roughly 61,000 distinct CDR3 sequences, 9.5% to 14% of them singletons. The sequenced sample was whole blood. V usage is TRBV18 and J usage is TRBJ2-7, with 8 nucleotides matching TRBD2. This receptor was identified in an adult who was a healthcare worker with PCR-confirmed SARS-CoV-2 infection or an uninfected control (not recorded which). The CDR3 DNA is TGTGCCAGCTCACCAAGCGGGGGAGGGTACGAGCAGTACTTC. Translation gives CASSPSGGGYEQYF.